This TCR beta chain originates from a study of control samples from healthy donors and cancer patients. Libraries were prepared by immunoSEQ multiplex PCR; TCRdb keeps only in-frame clonotypes and omits some of them. The profile covers roughly 120,000 clones, with about 88% appearing a single time and 2% to 3% taken by the ten largest. The CDR3 covers 15 residues. Germline V lookup: CDR1 MNHEY, CDR2 SVGAGI. With 2 bases removed from V and 5 bases from J, the gap between germline ends came to 15 bases. Sequencing input: blood. The rearrangement links TRBV6-5 to TRBJ1-1; no reliable D call. The sequence was collected from a woman in her sixties or seventies in good health. The CDR3: CASSYSGREGTEAFF. The CDR3 DNA is TGTGCCAGCAGTTACAGCGGCAGAGAGGGAACTGAAGCTTTCTTT.